These 24 T cell receptor beta chains came from one sample sequenced in a study of cytotoxic CD8 clonotypes in ibrutinib-treated CLL. Libraries were prepared by immunoSEQ multiplex PCR; TCRdb keeps only in-frame clonotypes and omits some of them. The table has roughly 180,000 clones, roughly 72% seen once; the top ten hold 13%. This material consisted of PBMCs, taken after 24 months of ibrutinib treatment. These receptors all stem from a human donor with chronic lymphocytic leukemia.

The chain couples TRBV28 to TRBJ2-3; D ambiguous. CDR1 and CDR2 from the germline V gene are MDHEN and SYDVKM. The V end was cut by 6 bases, the J end by 2 bases, with 9 bases between. This CDR3 contains 13 residues. CDR3 sequence: CASRKLTTDTQYF. The CDR3 coding sequence is TGTGCCAGCAGAAAGTTGACCACAGATACGCAGTATTTT. The full variable domain, with the rest looked up from reference TRBV28 and TRBJ2-3, is DVKVTQSSRYLVKRTGEKVFLECVQDMDHENMFWYRQDPGLGLRLIYFSYDVKMKEKGDIPEGYSVSREKKERFSLILESASTNQTSMYLCASRKLTTDTQYFGPGTRLTVL.

The rearrangement uses TRBV18 and TRBJ2-1; TRBD1 aligns across 7 bases. V lost 3 bases to trimming and J lost 3 bases; unmatched junction nucleotides: 14. CDR3 length equals 18 residues. Germline CDR1 is KGHSH and CDR2 is LQKENI. The CDR3 nucleotides are TGTGCCAGCTCACCCCGGCCCTCGACAGGGATCAGCTACAATGAGCAGTTCTTC. Amino acids: CASSPRPSTGISYNEQFF.

This clone was observed once. This chain uses TRBV27 with TRBJ2-7; D is possibly TRBD1 or TRBD2 (5 bases each). Trimming stripped 5 bases from V and 3 bases from J, with 17 bases between. In germline, CDR1 is MNHEY, CDR2 SMNVEV (reference sequence). The CDR3 has 15 amino acids. DNA of the CDR3: TGTGCCAGCAGTAGACCGGACCGGGACGTCTACGAGCAGTACTTC. Translation: CASSRPDRDVYEQYF.

This chain joins TRBV7-2 and TRBJ1-2, with TRBD1 matching 7 bases. Trimming removed 4 bases from V and 6 bases from J; junction bases left unmatched: 8. Per germline, CDR1 SGHTA and CDR2 FQGNSA. The CDR3 has 14 amino acids. Here the CDR3 reads CASSSQGTDHGYTF. CDR3 sequence (DNA): TGTGCCAGCAGCTCCCAGGGGACAGACCATGGCTACACCTTC.

The V gene is TRBV4-3, the J gene TRBJ2-3; the match to TRBD2 covers 11 bases. Germline V gives CDR1 LGHNA, CDR2 YSLEER. J gave up 3 bases and V 0 bases, and 8 bases lay outside the gene matches. The CDR3 has 18 amino acids. Here the CDR3 reads CASSQDVLAGGGTDTQYF. The CDR3 nucleotides read TGCGCCAGCAGCCAAGACGTCTTAGCGGGAGGGGGAACAGATACGCAGTATTTT.

This sequence joins TRBV7-3 and TRBJ2-3; 7 nucleotides agree with TRBD2. Germline trimming cut 4 bases from V and 4 bases from J; bases unmatched to any gene: 11. The germline gives CDR1 SGHTA, CDR2 FQGTGA. This CDR3 is built from 16 residues. This CDR3 reads CASSSTGREYADTQYF. The CDR3 nucleotides read TGTGCCAGCAGCTCGACGGGGCGGGAGTACGCAGATACGCAGTATTTT.

CDR3 region: CASSQGQQGWQETQYF. Here the CDR3 DNA reads TGCGCCAGCAGCCAGGGACAACAGGGATGGCAAGAGACCCAGTACTTC. The chain uses TRBV4-1 and TRBJ2-5, with D possibly TRBD1 on 6 matching bases. The CDR3 is made up of 16 amino acids. V lost 3 bases, J lost 2 bases, and 16 bases lay in between. Per the germline V gene, CDR1 is MGHRA and CDR2 is YSYEKL.

This clone was detected only once. The V gene is TRBV6-5, the J gene TRBJ2-7, with 8 positions matching TRBD1. Trimming at V came to 4 bases and at J to 3 bases, leaving 8 bases not matched to a gene. The CDR3 extends over 15 amino acids. The germline V gene has CDR1 MNHEY and CDR2 SVGAGI. CDR3 amino acids: CASSSRGTGNYEQYF. The CDR3, as DNA: TGTGCCAGCAGTTCGCGAGGGACAGGAAACTACGAGCAGTACTTC.

CDR3 amino acids: CANPELAGNKEQYF. The CDR3 DNA is TGTGCCAACCCAGAACTAGCGGGTAATAAAGAGCAGTACTTC. This chain connects TRBV2 to TRBJ2-7; 9 bases map to TRBD2. This CDR3 is built from 14 residues. In germline, CDR1 is SNHLY, CDR2 FYNNEI. Trimming cost V 10 bases and J 7 bases; bases outside gene matches: 14. The whole variable domain, filled in from reference TRBV2 and TRBJ2-7, reads EPEVTQTPSHQVTQMGQEVILRCVPISNHLYFYWYRQILGQKVEFLVSFYNNEISEKSEIFDDQFSVERPDGSNFTLKIRSTKLEDSAMYFCANPELAGNKEQYFGPGTRLTVT.

This clone came up once. V and J are TRBV4-1 and TRBJ2-7; D ambiguous. V was cut by 5 bases and J by 0 bases, with 11 bases left in between. The CDR3 is 14 amino acids. The germline V gene has CDR1 MGHRA and CDR2 YSYEKL. CDR3 DNA sequence: TGCGCCAGCAGCAAAGGGATCCTCTCCTACGAGCAGTACTTC. This sequence encodes CASSKGILSYEQYF.

The chain carries TRBV5-1 and TRBJ2-2; D perhaps matches TRBD2 (5 bases). The length of the CDR3 is 16 residues. With 0 bases removed from V and 0 bases from J, the gap between germline ends came to 9 bases. Germline V CDR1 and CDR2: SGHRS, YFSETQ. CDR3 protein: CASSLAPGTNTGELFF. The CDR3 bases are TGCGCCAGCAGCTTGGCACCGGGGACGAACACCGGGGAGCTGTTTTTT. The full variable domain, with the rest looked up from reference TRBV5-1 and TRBJ2-2, is KAGVTQTPRYLIKTRGQQVTLSCSPISGHRSVSWYQQTPGQGLQFLFEYFSETQRNKGNFPGRFSGRQFSNSRSEMNVSTLELGDSALYLCASSLAPGTNTGELFFGEGSRLTVL.

This clone was picked up a small number of times. This chain links TRBV6-1 with TRBJ2-3; D possibly corresponds to TRBD2 (6 bases). Trimming pared 8 bases from V and 3 bases from J, leaving 12 bases between. The length of the CDR3 is 13 residues. Germline values: CDR1 MNHNS, CDR2 SASEGT. DNA of the CDR3: TGTGCCAGCGGCGGGACTCAAACAGATACGCAGTATTTT. Amino acids: CASGGTQTDTQYF.

V gene TRBV2 combines with J gene TRBJ2-1, with D tentatively TRBD2 (5 bases). The V end was cut by 7 bases, the J end by 5 bases, with 12 bases between. Germline V gives CDR1 SNHLY, CDR2 FYNNEI. The CDR3 totals 13 residues. The CDR3 region has the DNA TGTGCCAGCATTCTGGAGCGGAACAATGAGCAGTTCTTC. Protein product: CASILERNNEQFF.

The V call is TRBV14, the J call TRBJ2-7, with TRBD1 identical over 9 bases. The trim removed 2 bases at V and 3 bases at J, leaving 2 bases unmatched. The CDR3 is 14 residues long. The germline V gene has CDR1 SGHDN and CDR2 FVKESK. CDR3 region: CASSQTGGVYEQYF. The CDR3 DNA is TGTGCCAGCAGCCAAACAGGGGGCGTCTACGAGCAGTACTTC.

The V call is TRBV28, the J call TRBJ2-7; no definite D call. The CDR3 extends over 11 amino acids. Germline CDR1 MDHEN, CDR2 SYDVKM. Trimming took 5 bases from V and 3 from J, leaving 5 bases between them. The DNA for the CDR3 is TGTGCCAGCAGTACGAGCTACGAGCAGTACTTC. It yields the protein CASSTSYEQYF.

Only a few counts were recorded for this clone. The chain joins TRBV15 to TRBJ2-2; D is uncertain. This CDR3 is built from 14 residues. V was shortened by 4 bases and J by 1 base, with 7 bases between the two germline ends. Germline lookup yields CDR1 LNHNV and CDR2 YYDKDF (reference sequence). CDR3 in amino acids: CATSTRRNTGELFF. CDR3 nucleotides: TGTGCCACCAGCACCCGGAGGAACACCGGGGAGCTGTTTTTT.

V gene TRBV28 combines with J gene TRBJ1-5; 12 bases match TRBD1. V was clipped by 8 bases and J by 4 bases; unmatched bases: 6. Germline V gene lookup returns CDR1 MDHEN and CDR2 SYDVKM. The CDR3 covers 15 residues. CDR3: CASGLGQGANQPQHF. CDR3 in DNA: TGTGCCAGCGGTCTGGGACAGGGGGCGAATCAGCCCCAGCATTTT.

This chain connects TRBV28 to TRBJ2-5, with D unclear. Germline CDR1 reads MDHEN; CDR2 reads SYDVKM. The CDR3 has 14 residues. V was cut by 3 bases and J by 1 base, with 9 bases left in between. This CDR3 reads CASSFLDPQETQYF. The CDR3 DNA reads TGTGCCAGCAGTTTCCTGGACCCCCAAGAGACCCAGTACTTC.

The table lists this clone with a few counts. The V gene is TRBV6-5, the J gene TRBJ2-1; TRBD2 agrees at 9 bases. This CDR3 has 14 amino acids. Germline trimming cut 7 bases from V and 5 bases from J; bases unmatched to any gene: 6. Germline V gene lookup returns CDR1 MNHEY and CDR2 SVGAGI. In DNA, the CDR3 is TGTGCCAGCACAGGCGGGAGGGGCCACAATGAGCAGTTCTTC. This codes for CASTGGRGHNEQFF.

The chain uses TRBV6-5 and TRBJ2-2, with TRBD2 identical over 11 bases. Germline CDR1 is MNHEY and CDR2 is SVGAGI. Trimming took 6 bases from V and 9 from J; bases not matched to a gene: 6. This CDR3 spans 14 amino acids. This chain's CDR3 is CASRGTSGARELFF. The CDR3 DNA reads TGTGCCAGCAGGGGGACTAGCGGCGCACGGGAGCTGTTTTTT.

The chain recombines TRBV2 with TRBJ2-3, with TRBD2 matching 15 bases. With 6 bases clipped from V and 2 bases from J, the junction kept 3 bases outside the gene matches. Germline assignment: CDR1 SNHLY and CDR2 FYNNEI. This CDR3 has 16 amino acids. The CDR3 DNA reads TGTGCCAGCAGGGGACTAGCGGGAGGCAACACAGATACGCAGTATTTT. This translates into CASRGLAGGNTDTQYF.

This clone is a singleton in its sample. The J gene is TRBJ2-1, the V gene TRBV28, with 11 bases matching TRBD2. V gave up 2 bases and J gave up 7 bases; unmatched junction bases: 7. Germline CDR1 MDHEN, CDR2 SYDVKM. The CDR3 is made up of 16 amino acids. Here the CDR3 DNA reads TGTGCCAGCAGTTTACTTGGGACTAGCGGAGAGAATGAGCAGTTCTTC. It encodes CASSLLGTSGENEQFF.

The chain joins TRBV7-9 to TRBJ2-3; 10 positions agree with TRBD2. V lost 9 bases, J lost 6 bases, and 12 bases stayed unmatched. Germline V CDR1 and CDR2: SEHNR, FQNEAQ (reference sequence). The CDR3 is 15 residues long. The CDR3 sequence: CARDRLAGRGDTQYF. The CDR3, as DNA: TGTGCCAGAGATAGACTAGCGGGTCGAGGGGATACGCAGTATTTT.

The chain employs TRBV5-6 and TRBJ1-2; D not resolved. Per the germline V gene, CDR1 is SGHDT and CDR2 is YYEEEE. With 2 bases removed from V and 8 bases from J, the gap between germline ends came to 7 bases. This CDR3 comprises 11 residues. The CDR3 DNA reads TGTGCCAGCAGCTTACGTCAGGGCTACACCTTC. Amino acids: CASSLRQGYTF.